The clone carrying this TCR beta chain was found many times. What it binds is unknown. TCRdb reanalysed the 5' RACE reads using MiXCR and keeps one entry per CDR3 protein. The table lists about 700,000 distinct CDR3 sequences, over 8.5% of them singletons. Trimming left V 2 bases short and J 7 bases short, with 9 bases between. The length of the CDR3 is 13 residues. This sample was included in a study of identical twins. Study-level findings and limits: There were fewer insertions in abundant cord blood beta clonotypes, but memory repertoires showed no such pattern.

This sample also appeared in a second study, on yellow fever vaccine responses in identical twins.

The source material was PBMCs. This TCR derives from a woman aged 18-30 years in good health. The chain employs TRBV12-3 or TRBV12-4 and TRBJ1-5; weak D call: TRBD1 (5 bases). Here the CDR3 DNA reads TGTGCCAGCAGTTTACTGGGGGTCCAGCCCCAGCATTTT. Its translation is CASSLLGVQPQHF.